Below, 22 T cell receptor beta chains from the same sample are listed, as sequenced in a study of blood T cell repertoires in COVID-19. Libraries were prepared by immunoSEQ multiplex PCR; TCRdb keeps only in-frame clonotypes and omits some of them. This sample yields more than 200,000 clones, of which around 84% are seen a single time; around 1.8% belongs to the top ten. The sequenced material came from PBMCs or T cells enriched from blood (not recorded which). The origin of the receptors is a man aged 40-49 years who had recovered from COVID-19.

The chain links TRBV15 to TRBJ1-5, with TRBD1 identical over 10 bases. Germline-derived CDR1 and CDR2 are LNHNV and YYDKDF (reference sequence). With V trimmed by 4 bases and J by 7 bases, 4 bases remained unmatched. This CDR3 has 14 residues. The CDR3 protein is CATSKGQGDQPQHF. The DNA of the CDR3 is TGTGCCACCAGCAAAGGACAGGGGGACCAGCCCCAGCATTTT. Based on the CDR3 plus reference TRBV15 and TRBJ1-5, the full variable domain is DAMVIQNPRYQVTQFGKPVTLSCSQTLNHNVMYWYQQKSSQAPKLLFHYYDKDFNNEADTPDNFQSRRPNTSFCFLDIRSPGLGDTAMYLCATSKGQGDQPQHFGDGTRLSIL.

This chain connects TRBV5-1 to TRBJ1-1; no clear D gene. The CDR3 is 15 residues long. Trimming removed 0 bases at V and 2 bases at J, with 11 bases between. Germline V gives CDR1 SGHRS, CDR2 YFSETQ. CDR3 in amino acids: CASSLVPGLNTEAFF. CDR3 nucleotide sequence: TGCGCCAGCAGCTTGGTGCCAGGATTAAACACTGAAGCTTTCTTT.

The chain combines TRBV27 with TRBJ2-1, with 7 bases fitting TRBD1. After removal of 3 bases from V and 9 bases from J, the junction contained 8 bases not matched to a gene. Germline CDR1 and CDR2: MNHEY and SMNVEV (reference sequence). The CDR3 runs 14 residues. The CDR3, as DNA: TGTGCCAGCAGTTTTCTCCTGGGACAGACTGAGCAGTTCTTC. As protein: CASSFLLGQTEQFF.

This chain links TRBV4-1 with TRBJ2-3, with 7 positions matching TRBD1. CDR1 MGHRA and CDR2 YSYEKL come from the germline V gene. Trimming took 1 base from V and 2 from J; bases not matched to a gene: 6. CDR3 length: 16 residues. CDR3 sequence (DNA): TGCGCCAGCAGCCAAGGTAAAGGGACAGCCACAGATACGCAGTATTTT. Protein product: CASSQGKGTATDTQYF.

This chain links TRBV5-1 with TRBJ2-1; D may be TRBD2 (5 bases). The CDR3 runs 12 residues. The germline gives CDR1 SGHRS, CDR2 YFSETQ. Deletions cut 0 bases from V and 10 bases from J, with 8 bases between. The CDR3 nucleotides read TGCGCCAGCAGCTTGGGAGGGTACGAGCAGTTCTTC. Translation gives CASSLGGYEQFF.

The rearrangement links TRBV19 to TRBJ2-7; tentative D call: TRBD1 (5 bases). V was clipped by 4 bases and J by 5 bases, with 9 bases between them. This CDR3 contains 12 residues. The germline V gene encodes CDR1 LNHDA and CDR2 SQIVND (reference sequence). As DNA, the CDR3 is TGTGCCAGTAGTAGCAGGGCGGACGAGCAGTACTTC. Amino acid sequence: CASSSRADEQYF.

The CDR3: CASSFGRDKDSNQPQHF. The CDR3 coding sequence is TGTGCCAGCAGCTTTGGCCGGGATAAGGATAGCAATCAGCCCCAGCATTTT. The gene calls are TRBV7-9 and TRBJ1-5; no reliable D call. Germline CDR1 is SEHNR and CDR2 is FQNEAQ (reference sequence). The CDR3 extends over 17 amino acids. Trimming removed 3 bases at V and 0 bases at J, with 15 bases between.

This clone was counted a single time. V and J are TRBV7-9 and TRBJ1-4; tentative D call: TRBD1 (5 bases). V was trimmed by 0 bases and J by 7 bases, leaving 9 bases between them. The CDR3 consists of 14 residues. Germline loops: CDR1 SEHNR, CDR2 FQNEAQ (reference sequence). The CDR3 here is CASSLASGAEKLFF. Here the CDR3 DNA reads TGTGCCAGCAGCTTAGCGTCTGGGGCTGAAAAACTGTTTTTT.

In DNA form, the CDR3 reads TGTGCCAGCTCAGCTGACAGGGGTTACTACAATGAGCAGTTCTTC. Translated: CASSADRGYYNEQFF. The chain links TRBV18 to TRBJ2-1; 8 bases align to TRBD1. The germline V gene has CDR1 KGHSH and CDR2 LQKENI. The CDR3 loop spans 15 amino acids. Trimming cost V 5 bases and J 3 bases; bases outside gene matches: 6.

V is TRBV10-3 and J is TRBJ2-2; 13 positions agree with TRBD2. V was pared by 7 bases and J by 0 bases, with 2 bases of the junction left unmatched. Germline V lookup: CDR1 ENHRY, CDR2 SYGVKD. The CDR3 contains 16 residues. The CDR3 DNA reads TGTGCCATCACCGGGACTAGCGGGACGAACACCGGGGAGCTGTTTTTT. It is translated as CAITGTSGTNTGELFF.

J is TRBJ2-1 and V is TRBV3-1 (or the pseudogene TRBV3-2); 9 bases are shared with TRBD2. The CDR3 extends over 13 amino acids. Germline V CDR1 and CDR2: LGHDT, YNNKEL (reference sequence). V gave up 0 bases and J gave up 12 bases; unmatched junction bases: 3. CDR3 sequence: CASSQDRGRVQFF. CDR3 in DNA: TGTGCCAGCAGCCAAGATCGCGGGAGGGTGCAGTTCTTC.

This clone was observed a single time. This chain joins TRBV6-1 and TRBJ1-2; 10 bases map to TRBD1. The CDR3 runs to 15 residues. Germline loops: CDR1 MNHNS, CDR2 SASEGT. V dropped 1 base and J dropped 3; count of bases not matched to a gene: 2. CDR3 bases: TGTGCCAGCAGTGAAGGACAGGGGGCGTACTATGGCTACACCTTC. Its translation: CASSEGQGAYYGYTF.

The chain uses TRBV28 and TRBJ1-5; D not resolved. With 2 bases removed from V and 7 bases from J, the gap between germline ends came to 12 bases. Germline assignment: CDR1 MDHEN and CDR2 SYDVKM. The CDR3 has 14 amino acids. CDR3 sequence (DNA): TGTGCCAGCAGTTTAACACCAGGTAGGCAGCCCCAGCATTTT. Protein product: CASSLTPGRQPQHF.

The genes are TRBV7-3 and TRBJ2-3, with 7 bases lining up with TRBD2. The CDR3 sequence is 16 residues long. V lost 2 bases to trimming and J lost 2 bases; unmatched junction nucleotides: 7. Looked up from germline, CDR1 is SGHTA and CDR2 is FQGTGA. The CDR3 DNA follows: TGTGCCAGCAGCTTATTCGGCGGGGGAGACACAGATACGCAGTATTTT. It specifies CASSLFGGGDTDTQYF.

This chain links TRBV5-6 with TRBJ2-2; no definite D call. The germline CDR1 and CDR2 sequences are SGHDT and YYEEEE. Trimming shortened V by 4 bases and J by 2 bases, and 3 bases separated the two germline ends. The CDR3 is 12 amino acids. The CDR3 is CASSINTGELFF. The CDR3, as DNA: TGTGCCAGCAGCATAAACACCGGGGAGCTGTTTTTT. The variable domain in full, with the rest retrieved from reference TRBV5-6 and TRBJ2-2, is DAGVTQSPTHLIKTRGQQVTLRCSPKSGHDTVSWYQQALGQGPQFIFQYYEEEERQRGNFPDRFSGHQFPNYSSELNVNALLLGDSALYLCASSINTGELFFGEGSRLTVL.

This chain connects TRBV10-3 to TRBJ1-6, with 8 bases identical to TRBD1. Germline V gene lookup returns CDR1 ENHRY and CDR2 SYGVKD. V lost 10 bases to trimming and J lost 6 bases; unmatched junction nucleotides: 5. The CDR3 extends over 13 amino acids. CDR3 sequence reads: CATGQGINSPLHF. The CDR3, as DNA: TGTGCCACCGGACAGGGAATTAATTCACCCCTCCACTTT.

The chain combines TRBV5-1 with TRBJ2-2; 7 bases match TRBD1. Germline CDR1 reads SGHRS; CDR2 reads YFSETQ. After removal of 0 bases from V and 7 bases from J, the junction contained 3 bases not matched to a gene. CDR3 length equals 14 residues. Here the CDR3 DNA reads TGCGCCAGCAGCTTGGGACAGGGTAGCGGGGAGCTGTTTTTT. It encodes CASSLGQGSGELFF.

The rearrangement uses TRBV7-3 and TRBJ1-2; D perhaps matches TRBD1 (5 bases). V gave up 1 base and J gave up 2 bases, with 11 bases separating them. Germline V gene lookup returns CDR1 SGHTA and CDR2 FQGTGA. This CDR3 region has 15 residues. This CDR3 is CASSLRTTPNYGYTF. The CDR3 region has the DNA TGTGCCAGCAGCTTAAGGACAACTCCCAACTATGGCTACACCTTC. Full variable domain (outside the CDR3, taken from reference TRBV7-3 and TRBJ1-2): GAGVSQTPSNKVTEKGKYVELRCDPISGHTALYWYRQSLGQGPEFLIYFQGTGAADDSGLPNDRFFAVRPEGSVSTLKIQRTERGDSAVYLCASSLRTTPNYGYTFGSGTRLTVV.

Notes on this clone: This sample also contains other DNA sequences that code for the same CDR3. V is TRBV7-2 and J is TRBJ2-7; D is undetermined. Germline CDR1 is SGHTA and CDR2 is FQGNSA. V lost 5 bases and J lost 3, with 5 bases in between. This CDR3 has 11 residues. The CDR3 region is CASSRSYEQYF. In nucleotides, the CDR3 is TGTGCCAGCAGCCGGAGCTACGAGCAGTACTTC. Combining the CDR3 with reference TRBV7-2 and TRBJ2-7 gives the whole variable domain GAGVSQSPSNKVTEKGKDVELRCDPISGHTALYWYRQSLGQGLEFLIYFQGNSAPDKSGLPSDRFSAERTGGSVSTLTIQRTQQEDSAVYLCASSRSYEQYFGPGTRLTVT.

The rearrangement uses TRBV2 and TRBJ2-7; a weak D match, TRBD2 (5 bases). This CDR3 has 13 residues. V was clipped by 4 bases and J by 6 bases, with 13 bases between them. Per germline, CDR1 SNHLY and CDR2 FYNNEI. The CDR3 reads CASSGGPQSEQYF. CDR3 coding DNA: TGTGCCAGCAGTGGCGGGCCTCAAAGCGAGCAGTACTTC.

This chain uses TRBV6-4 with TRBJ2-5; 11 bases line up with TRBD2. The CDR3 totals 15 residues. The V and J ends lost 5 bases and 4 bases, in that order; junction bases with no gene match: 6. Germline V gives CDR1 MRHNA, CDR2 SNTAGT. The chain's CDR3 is CASSLLAGVGETQYF. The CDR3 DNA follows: TGTGCCAGCAGTTTACTAGCGGGGGTCGGAGAGACCCAGTACTTC.

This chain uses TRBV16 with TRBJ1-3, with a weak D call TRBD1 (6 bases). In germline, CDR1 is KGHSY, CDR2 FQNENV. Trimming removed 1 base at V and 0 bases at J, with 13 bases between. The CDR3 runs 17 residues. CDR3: CASSQYGQQTSGNTIYF. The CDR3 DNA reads TGTGCCAGCAGCCAATACGGACAGCAAACCTCTGGAAACACCATATATTTT.